A selection of T cell receptor beta chains follows, all from one sample in a study of shared clonotypes between healthy human individuals. Assay: immunoSEQ multiplex PCR; the TCRdb copy retains only in-frame clones and omits some. The sample has around 2,000,000 clones; 85% to 95% are singletons. The sequenced sample consisted of naive CD8+ T cells from PBMCs. These receptors were obtained from a man between 18 and 35 years old in good health. Some clones in this sample may be carry-over from other donors' samples. Both conserved end residues are part of each CDR3. The order of the fields is clone size, V gene, CDR3 protein. Where a row states a size, it is once, few, many or the class of an expanded clone; other rows omit it.

>.|TRBV27
CASSFGGDTEAFF
>.|TRBV27
CASSSGLAGGNTGELFF
>.|TRBV27
CASSPSPGAPRETQYF
>.|TRBV9
CASSPSWREETQYF
>.|TRBV4-3
CASSTGQGASYEQYF
>.|TRBV7-9
CASSPTVPYEQYF
>.|TRBV7-2
CASSVHWGPNPSGNTIYF
>.|TRBV27
CASRSRLADPPSSYNEQFF
>.|TRBV5-1
CASSWRARDSYEQYF
>.|TRBV21-1
CASSAALAGGFYEQYF
>.|TRBV11-2
CASSFLSGATNYGYTF
>.|TRBV11-2
CASSLGASGWYEQYF
>.|TRBV29-1
CSVTGAQETQYF
>.|TRBV28
CASSLGAPYGYTF
>.|TRBV27
CASSLGQRSYEQYF
>once|TRBV10-3
CAISESNRGYTEAFF
>.|TRBV6-5
CASSPEEAGGYTF
>.|TRBV28
CASSLSVSGNTIYF
>.|TRBV15
CATSGDQSYNEQFF
>.|TRBV6-5
CASSSDTERNTEAFF
>.|TRBV11-1
CASSPSGLAGPTDTQYF
>.|TRBV11-2
CASSPGGYEQYF
>.|TRBV7-2
CASSLLPETQYF
>.|TRBV5-8
CASPPYEQYF
>.|TRBV27
CASSPGPGNTYEQYF
>.|TRBV2
CARPTPRANHYGYTF
>once|TRBV13
CASSFGSPGTGELFF
>.|TRBV19
CASSLAGVGTEAFF
>.|TRBV19
CASSILTASGYTF
>.|TRBV5-1
CASSLGRTDYEQYF